The rows below give T cell receptor beta chains drawn from one sample of a study of cytomegalovirus exposure and HLA in healthy donors. The protocol was immunoSEQ multiplex PCR, while the TCRdb copy is restricted to in-frame clones and leaves out a portion. This sample carries roughly 150,000 clones, over 70% of them seen once, and the ten largest clones take approximately 3.1%. Sequencing was performed on PBMCs. These receptors were obtained from a woman aged 45-65 years in good health and CMV-seropositive. CDR3s include the opening cysteine and the closing phenylalanine or tryptophan. The D gene is left open where the match is weak. Only some rows state a clone size, as once, few, many or a class for expanded clones.

length	V	D	size	J	CDR3	DNA
15	TRBV4-2	.	.	TRBJ1-5	CASSQGQGSNQPQHF	TGTGCCAGCAGCCAGGGGCAGGGGAGCAATCAGCCCCAGCATTTT
15	TRBV5-6	.	.	TRBJ1-5	CASSSAGSLDQPQHF	TGTGCCAGCAGCTCCGCCGGTAGCTTAGATCAGCCCCAGCATTTT
14	TRBV13	TRBD2	.	TRBJ2-7	CASSLGLADYEQYF	TGTGCCAGCAGCTTAGGACTAGCGGACTACGAGCAGTACTTC
12	TRBV27	TRBD2	.	TRBJ2-7	CASSLGGGEQYF	TGTGCCAGCAGTTTAGGGGGGGGTGAGCAGTACTTC
14	TRBV7-7	.	.	TRBJ1-4	CASSRQFGDEKLFF	TGTGCCAGCAGCAGACAGTTTGGGGATGAAAAACTGTTTTTT
15	TRBV9	TRBD2	.	TRBJ2-7	CASSVDGRVYYEQYF	TGTGCCAGCAGCGTAGACGGGAGGGTTTACTACGAGCAGTACTTC
15	TRBV5-6	TRBD1	once	TRBJ1-6	CASSLMGQGASPLHF	TGTGCCAGCAGCTTGATGGGACAGGGGGCTTCACCCCTCCACTTT
15	TRBV19	.	.	TRBJ1-1	CASSISGLGGTEAFF	TGTGCCAGTAGTATCTCGGGCCTAGGGGGCACTGAAGCTTTCTTT
16	TRBV5-6	.	few	TRBJ1-1	CASSTPDRYMNTEAFF	TGTGCCAGCAGCACCCCCGACAGGTATATGAACACTGAAGCTTTCTTT
18	TRBV25-1	.	.	TRBJ2-3	CASSEFTRSLPSTDTQYF	TGTGCCAGCAGTGAATTCACTCGATCTCTCCCTAGCACAGATACGCAGTATTTT
14	TRBV2	.	.	TRBJ2-3	CASRNPERRVVEYF	TGTGCCAGCAGGAACCCCGAAAGACGGGTGGTAGAGTATTTT
14	TRBV7-8	TRBD2	few	TRBJ2-7	CASSSLAGTYEQYF	TGTGCCAGCAGCTCACTAGCGGGAACCTACGAGCAGTACTTC
16	TRBV5-4	TRBD1	.	TRBJ1-2	CASSRDTGTGVYGYPF	TGTGCCAGCAGCAGAGACACCGGGACAGGGGTTTATGGCTACCCCTTC
15	TRBV12-5	.	few	TRBJ1-5	CASGLGGGPNQPQHF	TGTGCTAGTGGTTTGGGGGGGGGTCCCAATCAGCCCCAGCATTTT
14	TRBV5-1	.	.	TRBJ2-7	CASSLGTAAYEQYF	TGCGCCAGCAGCTTGGGAACAGCTGCCTACGAGCAGTACTTC
15	TRBV6-6	.	.	TRBJ1-3	CASSTPGGSGNTIYF	TGTGCCAGCAGCACCCCGGGGGGCTCTGGAAACACCATATATTTT
15	TRBV4-1	TRBD1	.	TRBJ1-1	CASSRVDRGITEAFF	TGCGCCAGCAGCCGCGTCGACAGGGGCATCACTGAAGCTTTCTTT
13	TRBV6-5	TRBD1	.	TRBJ2-7	CASSFGQAYEQYF	TGTGCCAGCAGTTTCGGACAGGCCTACGAGCAGTACTTC
12	TRBV30	TRBD1	.	TRBJ1-1	CAWGTGDTEAFF	TGTGCCTGGGGGACAGGGGACACTGAAGCTTTCTTT
14	TRBV6-5	.	.	TRBJ2-1	CASDPAGTYNEQFF	TGTGCCAGCGACCCCGCCGGGACTTACAATGAGCAGTTCTTC
12	TRBV7-9	TRBD1	.	TRBJ1-2	CASSSRGYGYTF	TGTGCCAGCAGCTCCAGGGGGTATGGCTACACCTTC
13	TRBV2	TRBD2	.	TRBJ2-5	CASTGGSTQTQYF	TGTGCCAGCACCGGCGGGAGTACGCAGACCCAGTACTTC
15	TRBV5-1	.	.	TRBJ1-5	CASSLEGVRNQPQHF	TGCGCCAGCAGCTTGGAAGGGGTAAGGAATCAGCCCCAGCATTTT
15	TRBV6-5	.	.	TRBJ1-5	CASSLRLGGGQPQHF	TGTGCCAGCAGCCTACGGTTGGGGGGTGGTCAGCCCCAGCATTTT
14	TRBV5-1	.	few	TRBJ2-3	CASSPLRGTDTQYF	TGCGCCAGCAGCCCCCTCAGGGGCACAGATACGCAGTATTTT
15	TRBV7-9	TRBD1	.	TRBJ1-6	CASSPRGQANSPLHF	TGTGCCAGCAGCCCAAGGGGACAGGCTAATTCACCCCTCCACTTT
15	TRBV5-1	.	.	TRBJ2-7	CASSRQGDLPTEQYF	TGCGCCAGCAGCAGACAAGGGGATCTTCCTACCGAGCAGTACTTC
15	TRBV4-1	.	.	TRBJ2-3	CASSQPIGAFDTQYF	TGCGCCAGCAGCCAACCCATAGGGGCTTTTGATACGCAGTATTTT
16	TRBV5-1	.	.	TRBJ1-5	CASSLVGGDVNQPQHF	TGCGCCAGCAGCTTGGTTGGCGGAGATGTCAATCAGCCCCAGCATTTT
15	TRBV10-3	.	.	TRBJ2-5	CAISEPGLSEETQYF	TGTGCCATCAGTGAGCCGGGACTTAGTGAAGAGACCCAGTACTTC
16	TRBV7-7	TRBD2	.	TRBJ2-1	CASSPASASGVNEQFF	TGTGCCAGCAGCCCCGCCTCGGCTAGCGGGGTCAATGAGCAGTTCTTC
14	TRBV9	TRBD1	once	TRBJ2-7	CASSLGQGSYEQYF	TGTGCCAGCAGCCTGGGACAGGGGTCCTACGAGCAGTACTTC
13	TRBV2	.	.	TRBJ2-5	CASSERDKETQYF	TGTGCCAGCAGTGAAAGGGACAAAGAGACCCAGTACTTC
16	TRBV5-4	TRBD2	.	TRBJ2-1	CASSFALAGVFNEQFF	TGTGCCAGCAGCTTCGCACTAGCGGGGGTATTCAATGAGCAGTTCTTC
14	TRBV6-1	.	once	TRBJ2-7	CASSLALGTYEQYF	TGTGCCAGCAGCCTAGCGTTGGGCACCTACGAGCAGTACTTC
14	TRBV29-1	.	.	TRBJ1-1	CSVGGGVGETEAFF	TGCAGCGTTGGGGGAGGGGTGGGTGAAACTGAAGCTTTCTTT
14	TRBV5-6	TRBD1	.	TRBJ1-2	CASSPGTGGSGYTF	TGTGCCAGCAGCCCAGGGACAGGGGGAAGTGGCTACACCTTC
15	TRBV18	.	once	TRBJ1-6	CASSPPERGYSPLHF	TGTGCCAGCTCACCACCGGAAAGGGGCTATTCACCCCTCCACTTT
14	TRBV6-5	TRBD1	.	TRBJ1-2	CASSPNRGQNGYTF	TGTGCCAGCAGTCCGAACAGGGGGCAGAATGGCTACACCTTC